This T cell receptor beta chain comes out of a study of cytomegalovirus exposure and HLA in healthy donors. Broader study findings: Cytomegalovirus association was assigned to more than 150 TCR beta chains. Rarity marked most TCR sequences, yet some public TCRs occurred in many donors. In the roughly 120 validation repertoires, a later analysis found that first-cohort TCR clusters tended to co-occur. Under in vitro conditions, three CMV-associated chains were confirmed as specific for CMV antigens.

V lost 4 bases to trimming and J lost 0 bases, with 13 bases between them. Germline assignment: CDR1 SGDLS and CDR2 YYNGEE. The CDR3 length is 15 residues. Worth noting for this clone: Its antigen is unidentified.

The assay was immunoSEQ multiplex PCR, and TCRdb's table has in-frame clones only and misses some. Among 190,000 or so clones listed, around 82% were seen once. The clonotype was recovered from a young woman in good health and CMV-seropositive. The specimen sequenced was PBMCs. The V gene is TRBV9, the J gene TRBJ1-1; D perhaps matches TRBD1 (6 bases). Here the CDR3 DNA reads TGTGCCAGCAGCACCCGACAGGTCATGAACACTGAAGCTTTCTTT. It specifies CASSTRQVMNTEAFF.